This TCR beta chain originates from a study of cytomegalovirus exposure and HLA in healthy donors. Overall study context: Early released data comprised tens of millions of unique TCRs from HLA-typed donors. Among the 398 genotyped donors, approximately 80% were placed in the Caucasian-associated ancestry cluster.

The primer mix had 60 Vbeta and 13 Jbeta primers. The assay was immunoSEQ multiplex PCR, and TCRdb's table has in-frame clones only and misses some. The data show about 96,000 clones, more than 65% seen once. The CDR3 length is 14 residues. The germline gives CDR1 KGHSH, CDR2 LQKENI. V shed 3 bases, J shed 9 bases, and the junction held 9 bases outside the gene matches. The chain combines TRBV18 with TRBJ2-7; TRBD1 matches at 9 bases. The sample was PBMCs. The receptor comes from a man aged 30 to 39 in good health and CMV-seronegative. CDR3 DNA: TGTGCCAGCTCACCGGACAGGGGCCCTCGAGGGCAGTACTTC. It translates to CASSPDRGPRGQYF.